This entry lists 27 T cell receptor beta chains sequenced from one sample in a study of tissue T cells after allogeneic stem cell transplantation. The time point is: mouse harvest day 7 after allogeneic transplant. Tail vein injection delivered 10^7 T-cell-depleted bone marrow cells and 10^6 splenic CD5+ T cells. Sequencing used immunoSEQ multiplex PCR; TCRdb keeps in-frame clones, though not all of them. The sample lists approximately 1,900 clones, approximately 54% seen once, with about 24% in the top ten. What was sequenced was spleen. These receptor sequences come from a female BALB/c mouse given C57BL/6 T cells with graft-versus-host disease after an allogeneic hematopoietic cell transplant.

The sample holds a few counts of this clone. Gene names and germline match the mouse. CDR3 protein: CASGWGSSYEQYF. CDR3 DNA (partial): TGTGCCAGCGGCTGGGGGAGCTCCTATGAACAGTAC. V usage is TRBV19 and J usage is TRBJ2-7; 7 positions agree with TRBD2. The read comes to an end 1 residue before the CDR3 does, leaving the germline J gene to fill in the end. The CDR3 runs 13 residues. The V gene's germline CDR1 is FNHDT and CDR2 SITEND (reference sequence). V shed 7 bases and J 0 bases; nucleotides not matched to a gene: 4.

With respect to this clone: These gene names are mouse names. Sequencing ends 1 residue short of the CDR3 end; the germline J gene provides the rest. The chain combines TRBV3 with TRBJ1-2; no clear D. Germline assignment: CDR1 SNHLY and CDR2 FYNGKV (reference sequence). CDR3 size: 12 residues. The V end lost 2 bases, the J end lost 4 bases, and 5 bases lay between the germline ends. The CDR3 region is CASSLSGSDYTF. CDR3 DNA, as far as it was read: TGTGCCAGCAGCTTATCTGGCTCCGACTACACC.

This clone was seen only a few times. Germline and genes: mouse. The CDR3 end is not reached by the read, which stops 1 residue before it; the germline J gene fills it in. The V call is TRBV2, the J call TRBJ2-5; maybe TRBD2 (5 bases). The CDR3 sequence is 14 residues long. Germline assignment: CDR1 LGHNA and CDR2 YSYQKL. With 0 bases removed from V and 3 bases from J, the gap between germline ends came to 7 bases. The CDR3 here is CASSQDPGQDTQYF. Partial CDR3 DNA: TGTGCCAGCAGCCAAGATCCTGGGCAAGACACCCAGTAC.

This clone was seen a single time. Gene and germline names: mouse. The CDR3 extends 1 residue past the end of the read, so its final part is completed from the germline J gene. This chain links TRBV19 with TRBJ1-2; TRBD1 matches at 12 bases. Germline assignment: CDR1 FNHDT and CDR2 SITEND (reference sequence). The length of the CDR3 is 15 residues. V shed 4 bases and J 4 bases; nucleotides not matched to a gene: 5. The covered CDR3 bases are TGTGCCAGCAGTCCCGGGACAGGGGGCAGCTCCGACTACACC. Amino acids: CASSPGTGGSSDYT. The entire CDR3 protein reads CASSPGTGGSSDYTF.

Concerning this clone itself: Here the gene names and germline are mouse. The CDR3 is cut off 1 residue early in the read; its end comes from the germline J gene. The J gene is TRBJ1-4, the V gene TRBV13-1; TRBD1 aligns across 8 bases. The germline V gene encodes CDR1 NSHNY and CDR2 SYGAGN. The trim removed 3 bases at V and 3 bases at J, leaving 1 base unmatched. The CDR3 loop spans 14 amino acids. CDR3 protein: CASSGQGTNERLFF. The part of the CDR3 DNA that was read is TGTGCCAGCAGTGGACAGGGGACCAACGAAAGATTATTT.

This clone was seen only once. The gene symbols are mouse symbols. From the germline J gene comes the end of the CDR3, since the read stops 1 residue before it. This chain links TRBV13-1 with TRBJ1-1, with 8 positions matching TRBD1. The CDR3 is 14 residues long. CDR1 is NSHNY and CDR2 is SYGAGN in the germline V gene. The junction had 3 bases not matched to a gene; V was cut back by 1 base and J by 4 bases. The CDR3 sequence is CASSDQGAGTEVFF. CDR3 DNA (partial): TGTGCCAGCAGTGATCAGGGGGCGGGCACAGAAGTCTTC.

Notes on this clone: The listed genes are named as in mouse. The read comes to an end 1 residue before the CDR3 does, leaving the germline J gene to fill in the end. V is TRBV23 and J is TRBJ2-4. The CDR3 consists of 12 residues. Germline CDR1 KGHTA, CDR2 FQNQQP. The CDR3 sequence is CSSSQSGNTLYF. The CDR3 DNA, read in part, is TGCTCCAGCAGTCAATCGGGGAACACCTTGTAC. The full variable domain, with the rest looked up from reference TRBV23 and TRBJ2-4, is DAAVTQKPRYLIKMKGQEAEMKCIPEKGHTAVFWYQQKQSKELKFLIYFQNQQPLDQIDMVKERFSAVCPSSSLCSLGIRTCEAEDSALYLCSSSQSGNTLYFGAGTRLSVL.

About this clone: Genes here carry mouse names. The read stops 1 residue short of the end of the CDR3; the missing end is completed from the germline J gene. The chain joins TRBV31 to TRBJ1-1, with 8 bases matching TRBD1. Germline CDR1 is GKSSPN and CDR2 is SITVG. The CDR3 extends over 11 amino acids. V lost 4 bases and J lost 10; bases outside the gene matches: 5. The part of the CDR3 DNA that was read is TGTGCCTGGACCTCGGACAGGGCAGTCTTC. Protein: CAWTSDRAVF. Given in full, the CDR3 is CAWTSDRAVFF. The full variable domain, its missing parts supplied by reference TRBV31 and TRBJ1-1, is AQTIHQWPVAEIKAVGSPLSLGCTIKGKSSPNLYWYWQATGGTLQQLFYSITVGQVESVVQLNLSASRPKDDQFILSTEKLLLSHSGFYLCAWTSDRAVFFGKGTRLTVV.

Points on this clone: Genes and germline are mouse. The read stops 1 residue short of the end of the CDR3; the missing end is completed from the germline J gene. V is TRBV3 and J is TRBJ1-6; D is perhaps TRBD1 (6 bases). TRBJ1-6 is an ORF; its function is uncertain. Trimming shortened V by 1 base and J by 7 bases, and 11 bases separated the two germline ends. CDR3 length: 15 amino acids. Germline V gives CDR1 SNHLY, CDR2 FYNGKV (reference sequence). CDR3 bases read: TGTGCCAGCAGCTTAGGGGGGCTGGGGAATTCGCCCCTCTAC. Its translation is CASSLGGLGNSPLY. The whole CDR3 protein is CASSLGGLGNSPLYF.

This clone has more than one count but fewer than ten. The germline and genes are mouse ones. The CDR3 goes on 1 residue after the read ends, and that part is filled in from the germline J gene. The chain recombines TRBV20 with TRBJ1-2, with D unresolved. Trimming removed 4 bases at V and 0 bases at J, with 6 bases between. This CDR3 spans 12 amino acids. Germline lookup yields CDR1 GFQATS and CDR2 STVNSAI. CDR3 loop: CGATGTNSDYTF. The sequenced CDR3 bases are TGTGGTGCTACCGGGACAAACTCCGACTACACC.

Of note for this clone: All gene names here are mouse names. With the read ending 1 residue before the CDR3 end, the germline J gene is used to fill in that end. The chain combines TRBV31 with TRBJ2-1; the D gene could be TRBD1 or TRBD2 (5 bases each). The CDR3 has 14 residues. Trimming stripped 1 base from V and 4 bases from J, with 11 bases between. Germline V gene sequence: CDR1 GKSSPN, CDR2 SITVG. Here the CDR3 reads CAWSPGGGYAEQFF. The sequenced part of the CDR3 DNA is TGTGCCTGGAGTCCCGGCGGGGGATATGCTGAGCAGTTC. Based on the CDR3 plus reference TRBV31 and TRBJ2-1, the full variable domain is AQTIHQWPVAEIKAVGSPLSLGCTIKGKSSPNLYWYWQATGGTLQQLFYSITVGQVESVVQLNLSASRPKDDQFILSTEKLLLSHSGFYLCAWSPGGGYAEQFFGPGTRLTVL.

Note on this clone: Any gene name here is a mouse gene name. The read comes to an end 1 residue before the CDR3 does, leaving the germline J gene to fill in the end. This sequence joins TRBV3 and TRBJ2-5, with 11 bases that match TRBD2. V trimming: 2 bases; J trimming: 5 bases; junction bases outside the gene matches: 6. The germline V gene has CDR1 SNHLY and CDR2 FYNGKV (reference sequence). This CDR3 has 16 amino acids. CDR3 in amino acids: CASSLYWGGARDTQYF. The covered CDR3 bases are TGTGCCAGCAGCTTATACTGGGGGGGCGCGAGAGACACCCAGTAC.

A few counts support this clone. Genes and germline are mouse. The sequence runs out 1 residue before the end of the CDR3; the remainder is reconstructed from the germline J gene. V and J are TRBV26 and TRBJ1-3; TRBD1 might be the D (5 bases). V lost 2 bases, J lost 2 bases, and 7 bases lay in between. From germline, CDR1 is KGHPV and CDR2 FQNQEV (reference sequence). The CDR3 spans 14 residues. The CDR3 spells CASSLRGAGNTLYF. CDR3 DNA, as far as it was read: TGTGCCAGCAGTCTGAGAGGGGCTGGAAATACGCTCTAT.

Regarding this clone: The genes are named according to mouse. The read halts 1 residue ahead of the CDR3 end, with the missing end drawn from the germline J gene. V gene TRBV16 combines with J gene TRBJ2-7; the D is unclear. V lost 5 bases, J lost 3 bases, and 8 bases lay in between. There are 12 residues in the CDR3. The germline V gene encodes CDR1 SGHSA and CDR2 FRNQAP. The covered CDR3 bases are TGTGCAAGCAGCCCACAAAACTATGAACAGTAC. It translates to CASSPQNYEQY. The entire CDR3 reads CASSPQNYEQYF.

A note on this clone: The gene names given are mouse names. The read terminates 1 residue ahead of where the CDR3 ends, so the germline J gene completes it. This chain uses TRBV29 with TRBJ2-7, with TRBD2 identical over 11 bases. CDR1 is MSHET and CDR2 is SYDVDS in the germline V gene. With V trimmed by 5 bases and J by 4 bases, 7 bases remained unmatched. The CDR3 extends over 15 amino acids. CDR3 bases read: TGTGCTAGCAGTGCCCCGGGACTGGGGGTTTATGAACAGTAC. It specifies CASSAPGLGVYEQY. The complete CDR3 protein is CASSAPGLGVYEQYF. The full variable domain, with the rest looked up from reference TRBV29 and TRBJ2-7, is DMKVTQMPRYLIKRMGENVLLECGQDMSHETMYWYRQDPGLGLQLIYISYDVDSNSEGDIPKGYRVSRKKREHFSLILDSAKTNQTSVYFCASSAPGLGVYEQYFGPGTRLTVL.

This clone was detected only a few times. Gene names and germline refer to mouse. The read is 1 residue too short to cover the CDR3 end, so that end is filled in from the germline J gene. J is TRBJ2-4 and V is TRBV2; D not certain. The CDR3 covers 17 residues. Germline lookup yields CDR1 LGHNA and CDR2 YSYQKL. Trimming pared 2 bases from V and 0 bases from J, leaving 15 bases between. CDR3 residues: CASSQKGGRGSQNTLYF. The covered CDR3 bases are TGTGCCAGCAGCCAAAAGGGCGGGCGGGGTAGTCAAAACACCTTGTAC. Complete variable domain (other parts from reference TRBV2 and TRBJ2-4): DPKIIQKPKYLVAVTGSEKILICEQYLGHNAMYWYRQSAKKPLEFMFSYSYQKLMDNQTASSRFQPQSSKKNHLDLQITALKPDDSATYFCASSQKGGRGSQNTLYFGAGTRLSVL.

Concerning this clone itself: Gene names are mouse gene names. With the read ending 1 residue before the CDR3 end, the germline J gene is used to fill in that end. The rearrangement joins TRBV26 to TRBJ1-4, with D possibly TRBD1 on 5 matching bases. CDR3 length: 13 residues. V was shortened by 5 bases and J by 7 bases, with 11 bases between the two germline ends. Germline V gives CDR1 KGHPV, CDR2 FQNQEV (reference sequence). The CDR3 bases that were read are TGTGCCAGCAGTGTGGGGCGCGGCGAAAGATTATTT. It specifies CASSVGRGERLF. The CDR3 in full is CASSVGRGERLFF.

This clone appeared a single time. Each gene name is a mouse one. The read gets to within 1 residue of the CDR3 end, and the germline J gene fills in the rest. This sequence joins TRBV1 and TRBJ1-6; TRBD1 is a possible D gene (5 bases). TRBJ1-6 is designated an ORF whose function remains uncertain. This CDR3 spans 15 amino acids. Looked up from germline, CDR1 is NSQYPW and CDR2 is LRSPGD (reference sequence). The ends were cut back, 3 bases at V and 7 bases at J, with 13 bases in the middle. The covered CDR3 bases are TGCACCTGCAGTGCGACGGGGGAGGGGAATTCGCCCCTCTAC. Encoded protein: CTCSATGEGNSPLY. Given in full, the CDR3 is CTCSATGEGNSPLYF.

For this clone: The genes are named according to mouse. The missing CDR3 end, 1 residue past where the read stops, is filled in from the germline J gene. The chain links TRBV13-2 to TRBJ2-7, with 12 bases that match TRBD2. Germline assignment: CDR1 NNHNN and CDR2 SYGAGS (reference sequence). The CDR3 runs 14 residues. The junction had 3 bases not matched to a gene; V was cut back by 4 bases and J by 4 bases. The CDR3 DNA, read in part, is TGTGCCAGCGGTCTGGACTGGGGGGGGTATGAACAGTAC. It is translated as CASGLDWGGYEQY. The full CDR3 sequence reads CASGLDWGGYEQYF.

Points on this clone: Genes here carry mouse names. The missing CDR3 end, 1 residue past where the read stops, is filled in from the germline J gene. This sequence joins TRBV5 and TRBJ2-7; D may be TRBD2 (6 bases). CDR3 length: 15 amino acids. The germline V gene has CDR1 LGHNA and CDR2 YNLKQL (reference sequence). V lost 4 bases, J lost 4 bases, and 17 bases lay in between. The chain's CDR3 is CASSLARDLVYEQYF. The DNA read from the CDR3 is TGTGCCAGCAGCCTCGCCCGGGACTTAGTTTATGAACAGTAC.

Turning to this clone: Gene names refer to mouse genes. The CDR3 extends 1 residue past the end of the read, so its final part is completed from the germline J gene. The gene calls are TRBV29 and TRBJ2-7, with 12 positions matching TRBD2. Trimming removed 7 bases from V and 0 bases from J; junction bases left unmatched: 4. The germline V gene has CDR1 MSHET and CDR2 SYDVDS. The CDR3 sequence is 15 residues long. Incomplete CDR3 DNA: TGTGCTAGCACCCGACTGGGGGGGCGCTCCTATGAACAGTAC. Encoded protein: CASTRLGGRSYEQY. The entire CDR3 sequence reads CASTRLGGRSYEQYF.

This clone was seen a few times. Gene names and germline refer to mouse. The read ends 1 residue before the CDR3 terminus; that terminus is restored from the germline J gene. This chain uses TRBV12-1 with TRBJ1-5; possibly TRBD1 for D (6 bases). V was trimmed by 4 bases and J by 0 bases, leaving 6 bases between them. The CDR3 length is 13 residues. Germline values: CDR1 SGHSN, CDR2 HYEKVE. Incomplete CDR3 DNA: TGTGCCAGCTCGGGACATAACAACCAGGCTCCGCTT. Encoded protein: CASSGHNNQAPL. The whole CDR3 reads CASSGHNNQAPLF. Full variable domain (missing parts from reference TRBV12-1 and TRBJ1-5): DSGVVQSPRHIIKEKGGRSVLTCIPISGHSNVVWYQQTLGKELKFLIQHYEKVERDKGFLPSRFSVQQFDDYHSEMNMSALELEDSAMYFCASSGHNNQAPLFGEGTRLSVL.

Comment on this clone: Gene names follow the mouse nomenclature. The read comes to an end 1 residue before the CDR3 does, leaving the germline J gene to fill in the end. V is TRBV14 and J is TRBJ1-3; D unclear. The CDR3 has 13 residues. The ends were cut back, 3 bases at V and 0 bases at J, with 4 bases in the middle. Germline V gene lookup returns CDR1 SGHDT and CDR2 FRDEAV. The CDR3 region is CASSWNSGNTLYF. The CDR3 bases that were read are TGTGCCAGCAGTTGGAATTCTGGAAATACGCTCTAT.

Turning to this clone: Each gene name is a mouse one. The CDR3 loop reads CASSSTGGDYAEQFF. Incomplete CDR3 DNA: TGTGCCAGCAGTTCGACTGGGGGGGACTATGCTGAGCAGTTC. The chain has TRBV26 and TRBJ2-1, with 11 positions matching TRBD2. The read is 1 residue too short to cover the CDR3 end, so that end is filled in from the germline J gene. Looked up from germline, CDR1 is KGHPV and CDR2 is FQNQEV (reference sequence). The V and J ends lost 5 bases and 2 bases, in that order; junction bases with no gene match: 2. This CDR3 contains 15 residues.

This clone was seen only once. Genes and germline come from the mouse. The CDR3 extends 1 residue past the end of the read, so its final part is completed from the germline J gene. The gene calls are TRBV19 and TRBJ1-2, with 9 nucleotides matching TRBD1. The CDR3 is made up of 14 amino acids. Germline V gene sequence: CDR1 FNHDT, CDR2 SITEND (reference sequence). V trimming: 4 bases; J trimming: 4 bases; junction bases outside the gene matches: 5. Partial CDR3 DNA: TGTGCCAGCAGTTCGGACAGGGGAGGCTCCGACTACACC. Amino acid sequence: CASSSDRGGSDYT. The full CDR3 reads CASSSDRGGSDYTF.

To note about this clone: The gene names here belong to mouse. The read finishes 1 residue shy of the CDR3 end, and the germline J gene is used to complete it. The rearrangement uses TRBV26 and TRBJ1-3; possibly TRBD1 for D (5 bases). The CDR3 length is 14 residues. Between the trimmed V and J ends, which lost 4 bases and 0 bases, there was a span of 7 bases. CDR1 is KGHPV, CDR2 FQNQEV, per germline (reference sequence). CDR3 DNA (partial): TGTGCCAGCAGTCGGACAAATTCTGGAAATACGCTCTAT. This gives the protein CASSRTNSGNTLY. From start to end, the CDR3 is CASSRTNSGNTLYF.

This clone occurred a few times. Genes and germline are mouse. This CDR3 is CASSLAWGASYEQYF. The sequenced part of the CDR3 DNA is TGTGCCAGCAGCTTAGCCTGGGGGGCCTCCTATGAACAGTAC. V is TRBV3 and J is TRBJ2-7; TRBD2 matches 8 bases. The read is 1 residue too short to cover the CDR3 end, so that end is filled in from the germline J gene. The CDR3 covers 15 residues. Germline lookup yields CDR1 SNHLY and CDR2 FYNGKV (reference sequence). J lost 0 bases, V lost 0 bases, and 1 base had no gene match.